The source of this TCR beta chain is a study of T cells after yellow fever vaccination. For the study at large: Libraries from low-cell-number fractions were prepared with the SMART-Seq v4 Ultra Low Input RNA kit.

Study-wide results and limits: Subsequent to the booster, the majority of primary-vaccination clones reappeared (96% CD4, approximately 90% CD8). A secondary response was less intense yet reached its peak sooner, at day 5 versus 15. Abundant clonotypes from the bulk population could get into FACS-sorted repertoires as contaminants.

MiXCR, run by TCRdb on the 5' RACE reads, gives a single entry per CDR3 protein. Of approximately 340,000 distinct CDR3 sequences detected, 8.7% appear once; the ten largest clones hold 15% to 20%. Germline V CDR1 and CDR2: MGHDK, SYGVNS. The CDR3 loop spans 13 amino acids. V lost 7 bases and J lost 4, with 8 bases in between. This clonotype was detected a few times. Antigen unknown. This chain links TRBV25-1 with TRBJ1-6, with a possible D match to TRBD1 (6 bases). Sequenced here: PBMCs, sampled on the day of the first yellow fever vaccination. The source is a man between 18 and 29 years old who received the YFV17D yellow fever vaccine. CDR3 sequence: CASTGAYNSPLHF. CDR3 nucleotides: TGTGCCAGCACAGGGGCGTATAATTCACCCCTCCACTTT.